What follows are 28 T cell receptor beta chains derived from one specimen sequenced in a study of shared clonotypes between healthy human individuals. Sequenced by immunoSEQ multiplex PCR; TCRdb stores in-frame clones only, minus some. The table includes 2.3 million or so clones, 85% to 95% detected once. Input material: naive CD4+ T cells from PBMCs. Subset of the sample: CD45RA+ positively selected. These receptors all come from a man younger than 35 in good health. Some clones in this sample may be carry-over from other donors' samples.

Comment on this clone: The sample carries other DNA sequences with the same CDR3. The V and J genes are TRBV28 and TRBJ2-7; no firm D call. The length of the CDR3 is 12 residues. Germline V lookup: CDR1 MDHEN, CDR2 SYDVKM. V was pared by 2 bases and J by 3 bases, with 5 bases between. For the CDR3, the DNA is TGTGCCAGCAGTTTAGGGGACTACGAGCAGTACTTC. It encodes CASSLGDYEQYF. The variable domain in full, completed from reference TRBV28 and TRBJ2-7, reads DVKVTQSSRYLVKRTGEKVFLECVQDMDHENMFWYRQDPGLGLRLIYFSYDVKMKEKGDIPEGYSVSREKKERFSLILESASTNQTSMYLCASSLGDYEQYFGPGTRLTVT.

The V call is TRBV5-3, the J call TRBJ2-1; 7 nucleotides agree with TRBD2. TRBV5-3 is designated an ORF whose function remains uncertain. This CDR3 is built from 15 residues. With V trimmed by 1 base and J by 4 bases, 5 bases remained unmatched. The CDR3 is CARSLITSEYNEQFF. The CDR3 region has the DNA TGTGCCAGAAGCTTGATCACTAGCGAGTACAATGAGCAGTTCTTC.

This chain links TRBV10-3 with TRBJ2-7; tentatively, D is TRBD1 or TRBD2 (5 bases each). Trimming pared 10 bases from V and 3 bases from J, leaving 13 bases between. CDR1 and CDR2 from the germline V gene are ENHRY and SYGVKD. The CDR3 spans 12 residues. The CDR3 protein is CATGANYYEQYF. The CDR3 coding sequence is TGTGCCACCGGGGCTAACTACTACGAGCAGTACTTC.

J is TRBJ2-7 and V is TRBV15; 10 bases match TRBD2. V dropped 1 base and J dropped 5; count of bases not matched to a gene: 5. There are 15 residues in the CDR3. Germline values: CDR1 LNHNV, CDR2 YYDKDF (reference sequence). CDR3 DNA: TGTGCCACCAGCAGAGCAGGGCTAGCGGGAGACGAGCAGTACTTC. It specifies CATSRAGLAGDEQYF.

CDR3 nucleotides: TGTGCCACCAGCAGACTGAGGACCTACGAGCAGTACTTC. It specifies CATSRLRTYEQYF. The chain carries TRBV15 and TRBJ2-7; D remains ambiguous. The CDR3 contains 13 residues. Trimming removed 2 bases from V and 2 bases from J, with 7 bases in between. Germline V CDR1 and CDR2: LNHNV, YYDKDF (reference sequence). Together with reference TRBV15 and TRBJ2-7, the CDR3 gives the full variable domain: DAMVIQNPRYQVTQFGKPVTLSCSQTLNHNVMYWYQQKSSQAPKLLFHYYDKDFNNEADTPDNFQSRRPNTSFCFLDIRSPGLGDTAMYLCATSRLRTYEQYFGPGTRLTVT.

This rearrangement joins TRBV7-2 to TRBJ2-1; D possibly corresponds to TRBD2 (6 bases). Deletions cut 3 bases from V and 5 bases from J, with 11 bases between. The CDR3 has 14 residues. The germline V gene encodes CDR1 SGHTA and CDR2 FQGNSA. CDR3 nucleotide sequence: TGTGCCAGCAGCTTGGGGACTCCCGACAATGAGCAGTTCTTC. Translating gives CASSLGTPDNEQFF.

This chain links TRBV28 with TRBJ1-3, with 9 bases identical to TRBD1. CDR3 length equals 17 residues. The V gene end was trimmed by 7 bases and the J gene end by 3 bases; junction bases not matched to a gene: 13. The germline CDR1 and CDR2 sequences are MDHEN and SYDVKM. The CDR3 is CASMIPQGTGIGNTIYF. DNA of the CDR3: TGTGCCAGCATGATCCCCCAAGGGACAGGGATTGGAAACACCATATATTTT.

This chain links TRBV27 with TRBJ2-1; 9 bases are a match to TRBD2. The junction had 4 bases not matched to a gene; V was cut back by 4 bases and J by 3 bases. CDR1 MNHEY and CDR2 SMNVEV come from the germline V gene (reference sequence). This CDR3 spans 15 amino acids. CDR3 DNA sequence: TGTGCCAGCAGTTCCAGCGGGAGGCGCTACAATGAGCAGTTCTTC. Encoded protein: CASSSSGRRYNEQFF.

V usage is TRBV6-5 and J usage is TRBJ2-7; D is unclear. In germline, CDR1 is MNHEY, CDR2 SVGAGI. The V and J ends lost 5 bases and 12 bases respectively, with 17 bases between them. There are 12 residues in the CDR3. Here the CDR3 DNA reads TGTGCCAGCAGTCTACGCGGAGACCTCTTGTACTTC. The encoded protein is CASSLRGDLLYF.

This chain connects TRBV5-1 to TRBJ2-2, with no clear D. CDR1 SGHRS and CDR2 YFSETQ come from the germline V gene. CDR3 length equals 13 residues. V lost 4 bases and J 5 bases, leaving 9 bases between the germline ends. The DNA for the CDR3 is TGCGCCAGCAGCGCCGCCACTACCGGGGAGCTGTTTTTT. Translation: CASSAATTGELFF.

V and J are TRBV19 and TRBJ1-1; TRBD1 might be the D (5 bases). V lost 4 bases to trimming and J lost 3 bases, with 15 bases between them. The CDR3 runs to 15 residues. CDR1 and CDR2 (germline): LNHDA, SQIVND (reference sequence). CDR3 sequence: CASSNVQGGDTEAFF. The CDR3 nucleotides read TGTGCCAGTAGTAACGTCCAGGGTGGAGACACTGAAGCTTTCTTT.

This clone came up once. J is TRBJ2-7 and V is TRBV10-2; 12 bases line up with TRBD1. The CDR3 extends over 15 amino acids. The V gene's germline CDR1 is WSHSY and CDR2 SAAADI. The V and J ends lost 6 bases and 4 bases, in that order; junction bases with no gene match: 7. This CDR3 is CASRPGQGALYEQYF. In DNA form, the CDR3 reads TGCGCCAGCAGACCGGGACAGGGGGCTTTATACGAGCAGTACTTC.

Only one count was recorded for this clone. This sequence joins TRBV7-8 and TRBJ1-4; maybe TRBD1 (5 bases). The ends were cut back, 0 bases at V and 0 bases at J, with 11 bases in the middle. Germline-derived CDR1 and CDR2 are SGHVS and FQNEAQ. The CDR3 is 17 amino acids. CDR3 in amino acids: CASSLALGLATNEKLFF. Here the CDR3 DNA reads TGTGCCAGCAGCTTAGCTTTGGGGCTTGCAACTAATGAAAAACTGTTTTTT.

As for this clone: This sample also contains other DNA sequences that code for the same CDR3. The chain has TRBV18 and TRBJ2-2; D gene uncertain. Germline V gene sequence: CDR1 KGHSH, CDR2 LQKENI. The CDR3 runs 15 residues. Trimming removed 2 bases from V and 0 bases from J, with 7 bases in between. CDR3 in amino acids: CASSPRRPNTGELFF. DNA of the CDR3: TGTGCCAGCTCACCAAGACGGCCGAACACCGGGGAGCTGTTTTTT.

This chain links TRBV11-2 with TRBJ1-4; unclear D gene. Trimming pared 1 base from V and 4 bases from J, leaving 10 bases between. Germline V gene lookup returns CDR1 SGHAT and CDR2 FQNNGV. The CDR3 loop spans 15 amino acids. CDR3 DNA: TGTGCCAGCAGCTTAGGGGTAACTTTTAATGAAAAACTGTTTTTT. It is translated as CASSLGVTFNEKLFF.

CDR3 loop: CASSSDRPTLYNSPLHF. CDR3 coding DNA: TGCGCCAGCAGCTCGGACAGGCCGACCCTCTATAATTCACCCCTCCACTTT. The chain joins TRBV4-1 to TRBJ1-6, with TRBD1 matching over 7 bases. The CDR3 consists of 17 residues. The V and J ends lost 5 bases and 3 bases, in that order; junction bases with no gene match: 10. CDR1 and CDR2 (germline): MGHRA, YSYEKL.

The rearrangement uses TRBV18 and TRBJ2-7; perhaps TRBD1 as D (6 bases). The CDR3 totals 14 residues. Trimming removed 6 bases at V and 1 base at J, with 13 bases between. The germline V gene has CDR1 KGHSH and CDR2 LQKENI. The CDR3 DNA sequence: TGTGCCAGCTCGCAGGGGACACAATCCTACGAGCAGTACTTC. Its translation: CASSQGTQSYEQYF.

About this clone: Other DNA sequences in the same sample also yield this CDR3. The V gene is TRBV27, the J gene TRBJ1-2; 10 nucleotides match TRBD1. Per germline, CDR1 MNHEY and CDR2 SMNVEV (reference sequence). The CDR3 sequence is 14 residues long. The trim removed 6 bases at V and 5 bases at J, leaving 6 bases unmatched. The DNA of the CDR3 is TGTGCCAGCAGCTTGACAGGGGGCGGGTATGGCTACACCTTC. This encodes CASSLTGGGYGYTF.

CDR3 protein: CASSSGTSGSRHEQYF. CDR3 sequence (DNA): TGTGCCAGCAGCTCGGGGACTAGCGGGAGTCGCCACGAGCAGTACTTC. This chain connects TRBV11-3 to TRBJ2-7, with 14 bases identical to TRBD2. The CDR3 has 16 residues. V shed 4 bases and J 5 bases; nucleotides not matched to a gene: 7. Germline V gene data show CDR1 as SGHNT and CDR2 as YENEEA.

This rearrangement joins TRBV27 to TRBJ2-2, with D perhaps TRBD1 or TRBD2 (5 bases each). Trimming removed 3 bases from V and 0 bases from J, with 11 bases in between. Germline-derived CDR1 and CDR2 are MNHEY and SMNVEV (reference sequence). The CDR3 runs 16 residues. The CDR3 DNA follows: TGTGCCAGCAGTTTCCGTCAGGGACCGAACACCGGGGAGCTGTTTTTT. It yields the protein CASSFRQGPNTGELFF.

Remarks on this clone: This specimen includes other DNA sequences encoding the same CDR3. DNA for the CDR3: TGTGCCAGCAGTGCGGCAGGGTCCCAAGAGACCCAGTACTTC. Translation: CASSAAGSQETQYF. The chain combines TRBV6-1 with TRBJ2-5; D possibly corresponds to TRBD1 (5 bases). CDR3 length: 14 amino acids. Trimming removed 4 bases at V and 1 base at J, with 10 bases between. From germline, CDR1 is MNHNS and CDR2 SASEGT.

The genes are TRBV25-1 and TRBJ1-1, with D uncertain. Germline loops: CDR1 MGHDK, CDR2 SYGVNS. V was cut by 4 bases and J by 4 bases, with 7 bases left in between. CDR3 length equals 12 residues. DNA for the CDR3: TGTGCCAGCAGTGTCTCCGTCACTGAAGCTTTCTTT. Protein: CASSVSVTEAFF.

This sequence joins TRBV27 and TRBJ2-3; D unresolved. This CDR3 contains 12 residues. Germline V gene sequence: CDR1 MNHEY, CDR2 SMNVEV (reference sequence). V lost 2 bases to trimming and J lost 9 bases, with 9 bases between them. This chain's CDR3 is CASSLEAATQYF. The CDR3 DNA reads TGTGCCAGCAGTTTAGAGGCGGCCACGCAGTATTTT.

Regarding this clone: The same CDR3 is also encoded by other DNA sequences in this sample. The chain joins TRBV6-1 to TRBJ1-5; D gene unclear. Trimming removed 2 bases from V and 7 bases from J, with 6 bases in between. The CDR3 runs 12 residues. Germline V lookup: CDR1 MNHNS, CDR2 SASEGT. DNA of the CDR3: TGTGCCAGCAGTGAATTAGGACAGCCCCAGCATTTT. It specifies CASSELGQPQHF.

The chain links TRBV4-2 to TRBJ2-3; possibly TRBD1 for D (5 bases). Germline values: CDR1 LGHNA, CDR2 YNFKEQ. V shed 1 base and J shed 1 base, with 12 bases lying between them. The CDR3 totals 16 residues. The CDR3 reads CASSQGQIEGTDTQYF. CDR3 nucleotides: TGTGCCAGCAGCCAAGGACAGATTGAAGGCACAGATACGCAGTATTTT.

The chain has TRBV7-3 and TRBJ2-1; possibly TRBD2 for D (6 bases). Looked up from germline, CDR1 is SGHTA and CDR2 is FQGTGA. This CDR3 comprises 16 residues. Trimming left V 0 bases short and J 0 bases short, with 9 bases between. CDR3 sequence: CASSLTAGSSYNEQFF. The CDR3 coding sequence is TGTGCCAGCAGCTTAACCGCGGGAAGCTCCTACAATGAGCAGTTCTTC.

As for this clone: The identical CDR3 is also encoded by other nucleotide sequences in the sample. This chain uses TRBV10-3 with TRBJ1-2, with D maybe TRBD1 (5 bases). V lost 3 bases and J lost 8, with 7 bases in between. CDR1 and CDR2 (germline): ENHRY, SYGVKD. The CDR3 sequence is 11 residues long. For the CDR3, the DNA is TGTGCCATCAGTGAAGGGGAGGGCTACACCTTC. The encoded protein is CAISEGEGYTF.

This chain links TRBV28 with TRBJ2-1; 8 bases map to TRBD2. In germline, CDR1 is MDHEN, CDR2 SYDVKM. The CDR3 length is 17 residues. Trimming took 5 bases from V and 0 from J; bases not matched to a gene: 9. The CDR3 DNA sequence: TGTGCCAGCAGTCAGATTAGCGGGACCCGCTCCTACAATGAGCAGTTCTTC. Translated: CASSQISGTRSYNEQFF.